This T cell receptor beta chain appears in the sequencing data of a study of human T cells and chemical hapten exposure. At the level of the study: Patients received weekly diphenylcyclopropenone doses to the scalp throughout the roughly 22-week study. Predominantly women, the patients had alopecia areata, totalis or universalis.

TCRdb re-called the RACE reads with MiXCR, one entry per CDR3 protein. The table lists around 99,000 distinct CDR3 sequences, under 15% of them singletons. Time point denoted: patch test 1, 2 weeks after DPC sensitization. Specified treatment: therapeutic diphenylcyclopropenone sensitization with weekly scalp DPC. Each donor was an alopecia patient between 18 and 70 years of age who qualified for DPC. The germline V gene encodes CDR1 SNHLY and CDR2 FYNNEI. The CDR3 sequence is 15 residues long. J gave up 0 bases and V 11 bases, and 9 bases lay outside the gene matches. The receptor comes from a woman in her 40s with alopecia areata. Some clones in this sample may be carry-over from other donors' samples. Sequenced here: whole blood, sampled in connection with sensitization to the hapten diphenylcyclopropenone (DPC). This rearrangement joins TRBV2 to TRBJ2-1; 8 bases fit TRBD2. CDR3 bases: TGTGCCGGTGCCCGAGGGACTAGCTCCTACAATGAGCAGTTCTTC. Translation gives CAGARGTSSYNEQFF.